This section outlines one TCR beta chain sequence together with its context. Its matching antigen is unknown. CDR3 length equals 14 residues. V was pared by 6 bases and J by 1 base, with 11 bases between. CDR1 and CDR2 from the germline V gene are MNHEY and SVGAGI. The PCR used 60 Vbeta and 13 Jbeta primers. Assay used: immunoSEQ multiplex PCR; TCRdb lists only in-frame clones, some missing. The sample table sets out approximately 120,000 clones. The entry originates in a study of cytomegalovirus exposure and HLA in healthy donors. Study as a whole: One earlier analysis, a look at around 170 million T cells, found 117 million unique TCR beta sequences. Ancestry clustering placed around 80% of more than 350 genotyped donors in the Caucasian-associated cluster.

The study, taken as a whole, reports: TCR beta chain V- and J-gene trimming was linked, in a later analysis, to a missense variant in DCLRE1C. The classifier reportedly diagnosed cytomegalovirus status with high sensitivity and specificity.

This chain links TRBV6-5 with TRBJ2-3; tentative D call: TRBD2 (6 bases). The receptor comes from a young man in good health and CMV-seronegative. The sample was PBMCs. The CDR3 protein is CASSPGGRTDTQYF. As DNA, the CDR3 is TGTGCCAGCAGCCCCGGGGGACGCACAGATACGCAGTATTTT.